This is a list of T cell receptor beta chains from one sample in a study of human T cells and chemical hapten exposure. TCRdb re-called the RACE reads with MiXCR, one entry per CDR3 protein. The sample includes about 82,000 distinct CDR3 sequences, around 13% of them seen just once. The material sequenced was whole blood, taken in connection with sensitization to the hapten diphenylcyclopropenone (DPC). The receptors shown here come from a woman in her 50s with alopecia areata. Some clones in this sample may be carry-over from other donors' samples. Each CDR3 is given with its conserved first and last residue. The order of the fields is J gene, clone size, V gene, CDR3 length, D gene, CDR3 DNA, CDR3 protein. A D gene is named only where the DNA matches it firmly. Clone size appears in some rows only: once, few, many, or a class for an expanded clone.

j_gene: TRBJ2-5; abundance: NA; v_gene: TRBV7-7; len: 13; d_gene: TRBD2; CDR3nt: TGTGCTAGCAGCTTACAGCGGGAGGGGCCCCAGTACTTC; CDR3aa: CASSLQREGPQYF
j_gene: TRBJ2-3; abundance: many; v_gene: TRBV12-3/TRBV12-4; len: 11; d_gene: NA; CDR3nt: TGTGCCAGCAGCTCCTTTGGGGGGGGCTATTTT; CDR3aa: CASSSFGGGYF
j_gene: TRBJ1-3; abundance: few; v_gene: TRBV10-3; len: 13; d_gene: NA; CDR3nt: TGTGCCATCAGTGAAACCGGGGGGGACACCATATATTTT; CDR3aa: CAISETGGDTIYF
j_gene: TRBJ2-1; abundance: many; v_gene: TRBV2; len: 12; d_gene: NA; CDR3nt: TGTGCCAGCAGTGAAGCGCGCTATGAGCAGTTCTTC; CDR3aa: CASSEARYEQFF
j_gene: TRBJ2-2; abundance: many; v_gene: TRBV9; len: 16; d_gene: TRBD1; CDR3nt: TGTGCCAGCAGCGCACGACAGGGGGCGCACACCGGGGAGCTGTTTTTT; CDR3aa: CASSARQGAHTGELFF
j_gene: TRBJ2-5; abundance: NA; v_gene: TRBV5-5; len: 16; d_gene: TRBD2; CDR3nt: TGTGCCAGCAGCTTGGGTTCAGCGGGAGGTACAGAGACCCAGTACTTC; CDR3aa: CASSLGSAGGTETQYF
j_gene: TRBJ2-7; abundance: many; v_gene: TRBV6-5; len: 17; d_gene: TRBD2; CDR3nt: TGTGCCAGCAGTTCCGTGGGAGGCCTACCGGGACTAGGAGAGCAGTACTTC; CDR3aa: CASSSVGGLPGLGEQYF
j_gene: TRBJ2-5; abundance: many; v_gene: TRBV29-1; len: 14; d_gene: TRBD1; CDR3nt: TGCAGCGTTTGCCCGACAGGGTATTTAGAGACCCAGTACTTC; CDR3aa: CSVCPTGYLETQYF
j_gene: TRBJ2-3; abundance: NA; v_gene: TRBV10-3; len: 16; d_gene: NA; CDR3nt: TGTGCCATCAGTGAGACAGGGTTGTCTAGCACAGATACGCAGTATTTT; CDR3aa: CAISETGLSSTDTQYF
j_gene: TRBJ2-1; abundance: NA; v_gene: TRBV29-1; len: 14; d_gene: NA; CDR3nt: TGCAGCGTTGATAAGGCGGGTCAAGGAGGTGAGCAGTTCTTC; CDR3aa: CSVDKAGQGGEQFF
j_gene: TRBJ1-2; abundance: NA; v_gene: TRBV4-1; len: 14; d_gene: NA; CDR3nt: TGCGCCAGCAGCCAAGATCGCCAGAACTATGGCTACACCTTC; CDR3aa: CASSQDRQNYGYTF
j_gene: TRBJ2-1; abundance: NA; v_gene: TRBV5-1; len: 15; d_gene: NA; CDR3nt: TGCGCCAGCAGCTTTGACTTTCGTCCCTACAATGAGCAGTTCTTC; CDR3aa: CASSFDFRPYNEQFF
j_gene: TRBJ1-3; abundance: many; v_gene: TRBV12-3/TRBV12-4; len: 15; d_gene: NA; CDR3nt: TGTGCCAGCACCCCGCAGGGGATAACTGGAAACACCATATATTTT; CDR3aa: CASTPQGITGNTIYF
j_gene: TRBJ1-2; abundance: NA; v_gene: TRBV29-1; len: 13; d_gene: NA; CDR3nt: TGCAGCGTTGCCCCGGGGAACAACTATGGCTACACCTTC; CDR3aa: CSVAPGNNYGYTF
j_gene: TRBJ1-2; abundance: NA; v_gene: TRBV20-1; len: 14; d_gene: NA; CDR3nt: TGCAGTGCTAGGGGATCTACCTCTAACTATGGCTACACCTTC; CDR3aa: CSARGSTSNYGYTF
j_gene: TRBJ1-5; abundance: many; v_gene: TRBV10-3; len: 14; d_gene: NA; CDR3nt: TGTGCCATCAGGGGGACGAGCAGTGGTCAGCCCCAGCATTTT; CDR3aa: CAIRGTSSGQPQHF
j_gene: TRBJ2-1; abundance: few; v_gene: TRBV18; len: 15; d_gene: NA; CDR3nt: TGTGCCAGCTCACCTTCGCTAGTAGGTGACAATGAGCAGTTCTTC; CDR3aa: CASSPSLVGDNEQFF
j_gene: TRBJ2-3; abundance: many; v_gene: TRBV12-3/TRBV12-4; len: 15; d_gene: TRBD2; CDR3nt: TGTGCCAGCAGTTTGGGACTAGCCGGTACAGATACGCAGTATTTT; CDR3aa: CASSLGLAGTDTQYF
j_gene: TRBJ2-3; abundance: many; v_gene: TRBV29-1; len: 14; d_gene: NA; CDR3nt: TGCAGCGTTCTTCCGGGACAAGGGGGAGATACGCAGTATTTT; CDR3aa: CSVLPGQGGDTQYF
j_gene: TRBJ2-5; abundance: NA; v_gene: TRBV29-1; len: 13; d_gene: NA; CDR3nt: TGCAGCGTTACCACGGTCTTCGGGCAGACCCAGTACTTC; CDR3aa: CSVTTVFGQTQYF
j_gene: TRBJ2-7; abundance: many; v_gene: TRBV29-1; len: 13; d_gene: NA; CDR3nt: TGCAGCGTTGGCTCGGGGGCCTACTACGAGCAGTACTTC; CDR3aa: CSVGSGAYYEQYF
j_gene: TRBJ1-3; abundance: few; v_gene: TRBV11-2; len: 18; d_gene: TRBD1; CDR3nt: TGTGCCAGCAGCTTCCGTTGGGCCAGGGGGGACTCTGGAAACACCATATATTTT; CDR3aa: CASSFRWARGDSGNTIYF
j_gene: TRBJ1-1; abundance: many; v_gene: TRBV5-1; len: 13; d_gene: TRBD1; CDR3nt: TGCGCCAGCGGGGACAGTCTGAACACTGAAGCTTTCTTT; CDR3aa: CASGDSLNTEAFF
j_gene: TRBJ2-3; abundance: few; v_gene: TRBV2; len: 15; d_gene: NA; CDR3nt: TGTGCCAGCAGCGTGCAATGGCCCAGCACAGATACGCAGTATTTT; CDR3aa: CASSVQWPSTDTQYF
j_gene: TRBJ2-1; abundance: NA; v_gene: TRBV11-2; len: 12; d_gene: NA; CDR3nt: TGTGCCAGCAGCGAATACTACAATGAGCAGTTCTTC; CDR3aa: CASSEYYNEQFF
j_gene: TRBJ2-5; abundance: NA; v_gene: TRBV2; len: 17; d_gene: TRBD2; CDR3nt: TGTGCCAGCAGTGGGGGGCAACTAGCGGGAGCCCAAGAGACCCAGTACTTC; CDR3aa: CASSGGQLAGAQETQYF
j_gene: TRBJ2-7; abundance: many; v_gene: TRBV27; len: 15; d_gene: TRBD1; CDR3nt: TGTGCCAGCAGTTTTGGGCAGGGGGCCACCTACGAGCAGTACTTC; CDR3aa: CASSFGQGATYEQYF
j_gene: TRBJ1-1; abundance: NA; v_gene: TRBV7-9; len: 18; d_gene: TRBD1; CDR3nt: TGTGCCAGCAGCCTAACAAGGACAGGCACCGGGGCTAGCACTGAAGCTTTCTTT; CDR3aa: CASSLTRTGTGASTEAFF
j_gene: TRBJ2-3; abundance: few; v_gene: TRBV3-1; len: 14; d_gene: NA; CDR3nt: TGTGCCAGCAGCCAAGGTCGATTCACAGATACGCAGTATTTT; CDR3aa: CASSQGRFTDTQYF
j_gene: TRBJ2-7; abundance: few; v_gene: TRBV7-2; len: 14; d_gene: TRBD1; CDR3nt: TGTGCCAGCAGCTTCGCACAGGGGGCCTACGAGCAGTACTTC; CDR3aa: CASSFAQGAYEQYF
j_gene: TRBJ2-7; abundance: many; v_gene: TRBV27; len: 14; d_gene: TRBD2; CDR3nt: TGTGCCAGCAGGTGGACTAGCGGGAGCAGCGAGCAGTACTTC; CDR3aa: CASRWTSGSSEQYF
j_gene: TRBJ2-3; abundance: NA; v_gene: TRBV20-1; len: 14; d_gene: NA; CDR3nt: TGCAGTGCTGGTGTAGATGCCAACACAGATACGCAGTATTTT; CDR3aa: CSAGVDANTDTQYF
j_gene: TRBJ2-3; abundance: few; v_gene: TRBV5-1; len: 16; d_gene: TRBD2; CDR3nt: TGCGCCAGCAGCCTGACTAGCAGAGCGACCACAGATACGCAGTATTTT; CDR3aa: CASSLTSRATTDTQYF
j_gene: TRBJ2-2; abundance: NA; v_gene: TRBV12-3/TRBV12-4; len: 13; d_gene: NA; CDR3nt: TGTGCCAGCAGTACGATCAGGGCACTGGAGCTGTTTTTT; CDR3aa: CASSTIRALELFF
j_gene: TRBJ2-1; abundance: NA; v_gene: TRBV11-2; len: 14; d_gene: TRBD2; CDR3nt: TGTGCCAGCAGCTTAGGGGTTGGACTAGCGGAGCAGTTCTTC; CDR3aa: CASSLGVGLAEQFF
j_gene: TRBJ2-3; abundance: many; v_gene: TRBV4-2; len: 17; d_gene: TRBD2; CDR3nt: TGTGCCAGCAGCGAGAGACTAGCGGGATCCGCCACAGATACGCAGTATTTT; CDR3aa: CASSERLAGSATDTQYF
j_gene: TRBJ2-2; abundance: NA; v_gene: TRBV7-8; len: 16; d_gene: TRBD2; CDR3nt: TGTGCCAGCAGCAAACTAGCGGGGCGGAGCACCGGGGAGCTGTTTTTT; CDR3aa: CASSKLAGRSTGELFF
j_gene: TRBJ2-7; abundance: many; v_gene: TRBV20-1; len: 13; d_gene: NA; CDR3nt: TGCAGTGCTAGAGCCTTCGATGGAGGCGAGCAGTACTTC; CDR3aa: CSARAFDGGEQYF
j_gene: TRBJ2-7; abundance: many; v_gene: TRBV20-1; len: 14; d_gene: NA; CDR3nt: TGCAGTGCTAGAGCCCAAAGAAGCTCCTACGAGCAGTACTTC; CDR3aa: CSARAQRSSYEQYF
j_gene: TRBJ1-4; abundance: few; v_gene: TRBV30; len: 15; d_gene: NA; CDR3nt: TGTGCCTGGAGTCCTAAGGGACTGTCAAATGAAAAACTGTTTTTT; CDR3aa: CAWSPKGLSNEKLFF
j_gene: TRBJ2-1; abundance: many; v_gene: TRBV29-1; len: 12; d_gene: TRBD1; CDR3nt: TGCAGCGCGACAGGGGTGGTAAATGAGCAGTTCTTC; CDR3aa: CSATGVVNEQFF
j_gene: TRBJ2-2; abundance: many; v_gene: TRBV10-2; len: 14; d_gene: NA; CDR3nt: TGCGCCAGCTTCGGAGGGCCGGTACCCGGGGAGCTGTTTTTT; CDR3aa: CASFGGPVPGELFF